The 8 T cell receptor beta chains given below trace back to one sample, sequenced in a study of cytomegalovirus exposure and HLA in healthy donors. PCR was performed using 60 Vbeta and 13 Jbeta primers. Assay used: immunoSEQ multiplex PCR; TCRdb lists only in-frame clones, some missing. The sample consists of some 150,000 clones, around 80% of them appearing once. Input material: PBMCs. These receptors were taken from a man aged 30-40 years in good health and CMV-seronegative.

CDR3 sequence reads: CASRGLAVYNEQFF. The CDR3 DNA reads TGTGCCAGCAGGGGACTAGCGGTTTACAATGAGCAGTTCTTC. V gene TRBV2 combines with J gene TRBJ2-1; TRBD2 aligns across 11 bases. The germline V gene has CDR1 SNHLY and CDR2 FYNNEI. Trimming cost V 6 bases and J 4 bases; bases outside gene matches: 2. This CDR3 spans 14 amino acids. The full variable domain, in which reference TRBV2 and TRBJ2-1 provide the parts outside the CDR3, is EPEVTQTPSHQVTQMGQEVILRCVPISNHLYFYWYRQILGQKVEFLVSFYNNEISEKSEIFDDQFSVERPDGSNFTLKIRSTKLEDSAMYFCASRGLAVYNEQFFGPGTRLTVL.

Only a few counts were recorded for this clone. The gene calls are TRBV19 and TRBJ2-3, with D possibly matching TRBD1 (5 bases). V lost 1 base to trimming and J lost 4 bases, with 12 bases between them. The CDR3 is made up of 15 amino acids. Germline CDR1 is LNHDA and CDR2 is SQIVND (reference sequence). Here the CDR3 DNA reads TGTGCCAGTAGTATAGTCAGGGCTCGACCAGATACGCAGTATTTT. Translated: CASSIVRARPDTQYF.

CDR3 region: CASSFRCGQGDQPQHF. Written as DNA, the CDR3 is TGTGCCAGCAGTTTTCGGTGTGGACAGGGGGATCAGCCCCAGCATTTT. The chain links TRBV25-1 to TRBJ1-5, with TRBD1 matching 10 bases. CDR3 length: 16 residues. The J segment lost 5 bases and the V segment lost 5 bases, leaving 9 bases of the junction unmatched. Germline CDR1 MGHDK, CDR2 SYGVNS.

The chain uses TRBV5-1 and TRBJ1-2, with 8 bases that match TRBD1. CDR1 is SGHRS, CDR2 YFSETQ, per germline. This CDR3 is built from 13 residues. J gave up 7 bases and V 0 bases, and 2 bases lay outside the gene matches. This chain's CDR3 is CASSLGTGLGYTF. CDR3 in DNA: TGCGCCAGCAGCTTGGGGACAGGGCTTGGCTACACCTTC.

This chain connects TRBV28 to TRBJ2-7; the D gene is possibly TRBD2 (6 bases). The germline gives CDR1 MDHEN, CDR2 SYDVKM. This CDR3 is 13 amino acids long. V lost 8 bases and J 2 bases, leaving 13 bases between the germline ends. DNA for the CDR3: TGTGCCAGCTTCCGGGACTCCCCCTACGAGCAGTACTTC. It yields the protein CASFRDSPYEQYF.

This rearrangement joins TRBV5-1 to TRBJ2-3; weak D call: TRBD2 (5 bases). The CDR3 totals 14 residues. Trimming shortened V by 4 bases and J by 6 bases, and 15 bases separated the two germline ends. Germline CDR1 and CDR2: SGHRS and YFSETQ. In DNA form, the CDR3 reads TGCGCCAGCAGCGACCTGAGCCCGGGGGATACGCAGTATTTT. Translated, it gives CASSDLSPGDTQYF.

CDR3 in amino acids: CASSWTDRARNTEAFF. In DNA form, the CDR3 reads TGCGCCAGCAGCTGGACGGACAGGGCGCGGAACACTGAAGCTTTCTTT. This chain joins TRBV5-1 and TRBJ1-1; 8 positions match TRBD1. V lost 3 bases and J lost 1; bases outside the gene matches: 8. CDR3 length equals 16 residues. Germline V gives CDR1 SGHRS, CDR2 YFSETQ. The whole variable domain, remainder taken from reference TRBV5-1 and TRBJ1-1, is KAGVTQTPRYLIKTRGQQVTLSCSPISGHRSVSWYQQTPGQGLQFLFEYFSETQRNKGNFPGRFSGRQFSNSRSEMNVSTLELGDSALYLCASSWTDRARNTEAFFGQGTRLTVV.

J is TRBJ1-2 and V is TRBV6-5; D not resolved. The V and J ends lost 5 bases and 6 bases respectively, with 16 bases between them. In germline, CDR1 is MNHEY, CDR2 SVGAGI. The CDR3 sequence is 14 residues long. This CDR3 reads CASSRASHSNGYTF. The CDR3, as DNA: TGTGCCAGCAGTCGAGCATCTCATTCTAATGGCTACACCTTC.